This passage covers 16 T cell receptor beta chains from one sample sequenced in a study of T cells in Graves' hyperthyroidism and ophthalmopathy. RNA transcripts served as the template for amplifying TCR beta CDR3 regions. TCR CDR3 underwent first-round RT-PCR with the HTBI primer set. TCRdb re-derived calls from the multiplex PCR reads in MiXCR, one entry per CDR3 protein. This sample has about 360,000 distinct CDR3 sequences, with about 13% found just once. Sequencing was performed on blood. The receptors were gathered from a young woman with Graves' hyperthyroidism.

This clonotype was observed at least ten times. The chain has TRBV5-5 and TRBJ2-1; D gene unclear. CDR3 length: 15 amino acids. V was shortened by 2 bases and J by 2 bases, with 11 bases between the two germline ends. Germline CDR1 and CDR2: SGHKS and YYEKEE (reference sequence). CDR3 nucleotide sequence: TGTGCCAGCAGCTTTTACCAGCAAGCCTACAATGAGCAGTTCTTC. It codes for CASSFYQQAYNEQFF.

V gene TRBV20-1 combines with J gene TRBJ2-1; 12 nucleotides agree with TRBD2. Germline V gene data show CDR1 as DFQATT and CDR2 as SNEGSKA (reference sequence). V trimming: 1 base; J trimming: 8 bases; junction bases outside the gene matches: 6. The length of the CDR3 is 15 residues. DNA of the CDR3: TGCAGTGCTAGAGCTCCTAGCGGGAGGGCCCATGAGCAGTTCTTC. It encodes CSARAPSGRAHEQFF.

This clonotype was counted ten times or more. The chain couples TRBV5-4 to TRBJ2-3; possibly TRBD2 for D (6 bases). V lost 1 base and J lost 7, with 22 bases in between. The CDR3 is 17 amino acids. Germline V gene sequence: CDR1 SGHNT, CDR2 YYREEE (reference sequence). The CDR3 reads CASSLPWDSMGGHTQYF. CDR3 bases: TGTGCCAGCAGCTTGCCTTGGGACTCCATGGGGGGACATACGCAGTATTTT.

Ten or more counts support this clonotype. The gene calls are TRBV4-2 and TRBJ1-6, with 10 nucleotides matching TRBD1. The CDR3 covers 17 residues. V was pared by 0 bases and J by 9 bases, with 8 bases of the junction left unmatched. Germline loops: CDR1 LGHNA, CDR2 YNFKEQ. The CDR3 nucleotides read TGTGCCAGCAGCCAAGATCGACGACAGGGGGCGGCTTCACCCCTCCACTTT. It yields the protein CASSQDRRQGAASPLHF.

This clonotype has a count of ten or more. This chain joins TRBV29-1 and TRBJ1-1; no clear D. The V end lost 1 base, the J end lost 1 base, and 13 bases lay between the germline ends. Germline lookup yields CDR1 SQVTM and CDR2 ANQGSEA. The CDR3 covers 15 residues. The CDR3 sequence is CSVEVVGSWNTEAFF. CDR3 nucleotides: TGCAGCGTTGAAGTCGTTGGCAGTTGGAACACTGAAGCTTTCTTT. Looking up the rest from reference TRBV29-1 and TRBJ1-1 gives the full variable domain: SAVISQKPSRDICQRGTSLTIQCQVDSQVTMMFWYRQQPGQSLTLIATANQGSEATYESGFVIDKFPISRPNLTFSTLTVSNMSPEDSSIYLCSVEVVGSWNTEAFFGQGTRLTVV.

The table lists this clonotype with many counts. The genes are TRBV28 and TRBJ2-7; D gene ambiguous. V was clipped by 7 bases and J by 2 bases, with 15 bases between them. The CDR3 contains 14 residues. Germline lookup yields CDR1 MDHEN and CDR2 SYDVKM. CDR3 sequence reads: CASILTARPYEQYF. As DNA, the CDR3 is TGTGCCAGCATCCTAACGGCACGACCCTACGAGCAGTACTTC.

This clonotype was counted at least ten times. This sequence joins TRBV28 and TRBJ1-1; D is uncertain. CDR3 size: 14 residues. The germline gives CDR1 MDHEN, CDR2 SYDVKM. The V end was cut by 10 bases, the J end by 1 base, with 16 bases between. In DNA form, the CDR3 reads TGTGCCACCCTGGGAAGGGAAGGGAACACTGAAGCTTTCTTT. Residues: CATLGREGNTEAFF.

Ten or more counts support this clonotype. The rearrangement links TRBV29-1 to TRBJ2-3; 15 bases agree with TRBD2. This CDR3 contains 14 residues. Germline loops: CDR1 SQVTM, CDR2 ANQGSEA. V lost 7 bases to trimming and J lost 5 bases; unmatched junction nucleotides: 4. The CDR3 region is CSGTSGGAIDTQYF. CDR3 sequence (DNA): TGCAGCGGGACTAGCGGGGGGGCGATAGATACGCAGTATTTT.

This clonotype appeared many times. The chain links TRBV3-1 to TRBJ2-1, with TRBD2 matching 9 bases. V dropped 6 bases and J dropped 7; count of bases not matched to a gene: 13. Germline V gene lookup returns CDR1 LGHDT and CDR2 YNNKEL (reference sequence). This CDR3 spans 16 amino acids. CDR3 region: CASRKAGGPMGNEQFF. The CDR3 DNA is TGTGCCAGCAGGAAAGCGGGGGGTCCCATGGGGAATGAGCAGTTCTTC.

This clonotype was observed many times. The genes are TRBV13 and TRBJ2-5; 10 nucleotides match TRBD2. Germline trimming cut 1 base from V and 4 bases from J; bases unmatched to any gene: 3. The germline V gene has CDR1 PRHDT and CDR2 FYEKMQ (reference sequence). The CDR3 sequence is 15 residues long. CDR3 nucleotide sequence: TGTGCCAGCAGCTTAGTAGCTAGCGGGAGAGAGACCCAGTACTTC. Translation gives CASSLVASGRETQYF.

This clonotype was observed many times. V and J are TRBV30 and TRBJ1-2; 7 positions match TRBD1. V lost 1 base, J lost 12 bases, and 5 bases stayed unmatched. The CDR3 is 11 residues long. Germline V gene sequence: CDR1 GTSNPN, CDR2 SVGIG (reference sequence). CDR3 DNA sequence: TGTGCCTGGAGTGGGGCGGACAGGCACACCTTC. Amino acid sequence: CAWSGADRHTF.

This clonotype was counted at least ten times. CDR3 sequence reads: CASSELEGAGQPQHF. CDR3 DNA: TGTGCCAGCAGTGAACTTGAAGGGGCGGGTCAGCCCCAGCATTTT. The J gene is TRBJ1-5, the V gene TRBV6-1, with a possible D match to TRBD1 (5 bases). There are 15 residues in the CDR3. V lost 2 bases, J lost 6 bases, and 14 bases lay in between. Germline V CDR1 and CDR2: MNHNS, SASEGT.

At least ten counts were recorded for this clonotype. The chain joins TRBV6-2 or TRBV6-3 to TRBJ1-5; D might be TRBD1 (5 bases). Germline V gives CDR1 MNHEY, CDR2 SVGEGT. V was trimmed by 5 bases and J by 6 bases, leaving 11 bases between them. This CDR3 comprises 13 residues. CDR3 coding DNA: TGTGCCAGCAGTGTCGTCGGGGCTCAGCCCCAGCATTTT. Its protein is CASSVVGAQPQHF.

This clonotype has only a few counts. In DNA, the CDR3 is TGTGCCAGTAGATTTAGCGGGGGCGCCGATCAGCCCCAGCATTTT. Protein: CASRFSGGADQPQHF. V gene TRBV19 combines with J gene TRBJ1-5; TRBD1 might be the D (6 bases). The ends were cut back, 6 bases at V and 5 bases at J, with 17 bases in the middle. There are 15 residues in the CDR3. From germline, CDR1 is LNHDA and CDR2 SQIVND (reference sequence).

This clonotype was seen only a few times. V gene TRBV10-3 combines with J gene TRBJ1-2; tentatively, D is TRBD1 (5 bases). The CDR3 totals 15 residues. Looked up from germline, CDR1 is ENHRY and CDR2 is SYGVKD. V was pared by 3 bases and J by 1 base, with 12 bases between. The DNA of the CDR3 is TGTGCCATCAGTGACGGGCAGGGTCGTAACTATGGCTACACCTTC. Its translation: CAISDGQGRNYGYTF.

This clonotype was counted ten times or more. In DNA, the CDR3 is TGTGCCAGCAGCCCCGAAGGGTTCGGCGGCTACACCTTC. Amino acid sequence: CASSPEGFGGYTF. V and J are TRBV28 and TRBJ1-2; D is ambiguous. Germline assignment: CDR1 MDHEN and CDR2 SYDVKM. The V gene lost 6 bases and the J gene lost 8 bases, with 16 bases spanning the gap. The CDR3 loop spans 13 amino acids.